This record covers a single TCR beta chain. This specimen comes from a study of T-cell reconstitution after alpha-beta-depleted transplantation in children. V was pared by 4 bases and J by 4 bases, with 6 bases of the junction left unmatched. From germline, CDR1 is SEHNR and CDR2 FQNEAQ (reference sequence). The CDR3 sequence is 15 residues long. During its preparation, the TCRbeta library received unique molecular identifiers. TCRdb fed the PCR reads into MiXCR, producing one record per CDR3 protein. This table holds around 380,000 distinct CDR3 sequences, about 11% found once. The TCR originated in a human donor who donated a stem cell graft to a child with acute myeloid leukemia. The V call is TRBV7-9, the J call TRBJ2-3; 9 bases fit TRBD2. The sample consisted of PBMCs from the stem cell graft donor, taken from the stem cell graft. CDR3 amino acids: CASSSVSGSADTQYF. CDR3 DNA: TGTGCCAGCAGCTCCGTTAGCGGGAGCGCAGATACGCAGTATTTT.